This T cell receptor beta chain comes out of a study of blood T cell repertoires in COVID-19. Study-wide background: Whether acute or convalescent, the COVID-19 samples came from the United States, Italy and Spain. Nucleic acid was either cDNA or gDNA, and it came from T cells, B-cell-depleted T cells, or PBMCs.

The CDR3 runs 16 residues. V was clipped by 4 bases and J by 3 bases; unmatched bases: 8. Germline values: CDR1 SGHTA, CDR2 FQGNSA. This table comes from immunoSEQ multiplex PCR, and its TCRdb copy is limited to in-frame clones, with some not included. The repertoire holds approximately 94,000 clones, with roughly 85% as singletons. The TCR was taken from a man between 65 and 85 years old with active or convalescent COVID-19. Material: peripheral blood. The chain combines TRBV7-2 with TRBJ1-4; 7 bases align to TRBD1. The DNA of the CDR3 is TGTGCCAGCAGCTCGGGGAGGACAGGATCTAATGAAAAACTGTTTTTT. Translating gives CASSSGRTGSNEKLFF. Looking up the rest from reference TRBV7-2 and TRBJ1-4 gives the full variable domain: GAGVSQSPSNKVTEKGKDVELRCDPISGHTALYWYRQSLGQGLEFLIYFQGNSAPDKSGLPSDRFSAERTGGSVSTLTIQRTQQEDSAVYLCASSSGRTGSNEKLFFGSGTQLSVL.